These 19 T cell receptor beta chains were all obtained from the same sample, sequenced in a study of blood T cell repertoires in COVID-19. Data came from immunoSEQ multiplex PCR; TCRdb stores just in-frame clones and leaves some out. This sample yields approximately 230,000 clones, of which 70% to 90% are seen a single time; about 1.6% belongs to the top ten. Sequenced material: PBMCs or T cells enriched from blood (not recorded which). The receptors originated from a man aged 35-49 years who had recovered from COVID-19.

The CDR3 reads CASSGGTGSNQPQHF. The DNA of the CDR3 is TGTGCCAGCTCAGGGGGGACAGGGAGCAATCAGCCCCAGCATTTT. V usage is TRBV18 and J usage is TRBJ1-5; 9 bases map to TRBD1. Trimming at V came to 5 bases and at J to 1 base, leaving 3 bases not matched to a gene. The V gene's germline CDR1 is KGHSH and CDR2 LQKENI. This CDR3 has 15 amino acids.

The chain carries TRBV5-1 and TRBJ1-1, with 7 bases that match TRBD1. With V trimmed by 0 bases and J by 0 bases, 11 bases remained unmatched. Germline CDR1 is SGHRS and CDR2 is YFSETQ. This CDR3 has 18 residues. The CDR3 sequence is CASSLELRDSKMNTEAFF. The CDR3 DNA follows: TGCGCCAGCAGCTTGGAGCTTCGGGACAGCAAGATGAACACTGAAGCTTTCTTT. Full variable domain (remainder filled in from reference TRBV5-1 and TRBJ1-1): KAGVTQTPRYLIKTRGQQVTLSCSPISGHRSVSWYQQTPGQGLQFLFEYFSETQRNKGNFPGRFSGRQFSNSRSEMNVSTLELGDSALYLCASSLELRDSKMNTEAFFGQGTRLTVV.

The J gene is TRBJ1-6, the V gene TRBV2; 7 bases fit TRBD1. The CDR3 runs 15 residues. Per the germline V gene, CDR1 is SNHLY and CDR2 is FYNNEI. Trimming took 3 bases from V and 6 from J; bases not matched to a gene: 5. The CDR3 DNA reads TGTGCCAGCAGTGATAGGCAGGGGGTTAATTCACCCCTCCACTTT. Protein sequence: CASSDRQGVNSPLHF.

The chain employs TRBV5-1 and TRBJ2-2; 8 bases are a match to TRBD2. The germline V gene encodes CDR1 SGHRS and CDR2 YFSETQ. V was pared by 4 bases and J by 0 bases, with 2 bases of the junction left unmatched. This CDR3 region has 15 residues. The CDR3 region is CASSNSGTNTGELFF. Here the CDR3 DNA reads TGCGCCAGCAGCAATAGCGGGACGAACACCGGGGAGCTGTTTTTT. Using reference TRBV5-1 and TRBJ2-2 for the parts outside the CDR3, the full variable domain is KAGVTQTPRYLIKTRGQQVTLSCSPISGHRSVSWYQQTPGQGLQFLFEYFSETQRNKGNFPGRFSGRQFSNSRSEMNVSTLELGDSALYLCASSNSGTNTGELFFGEGSRLTVL.

This clone showed up just a few times. The J gene is TRBJ2-1, the V gene TRBV28; 9 bases fit TRBD1. The ends lost 8 bases at V and 7 bases at J; junction bases unmatched: 9. The germline V gene encodes CDR1 MDHEN and CDR2 SYDVKM. The CDR3 contains 14 residues. The CDR3 reads CASPGQGMLNEQFF. The CDR3 DNA is TGTGCCAGCCCCGGACAGGGGATGCTGAATGAGCAGTTCTTC.

The chain joins TRBV7-9 to TRBJ2-5; no definite D call. Trimming left V 4 bases short and J 5 bases short, with 2 bases between. Germline loops: CDR1 SEHNR, CDR2 FQNEAQ (reference sequence). The length of the CDR3 is 10 residues. CDR3 bases: TGTGCCAGCAGCTCGGAGACCCAGTACTTC. Translated, it gives CASSSETQYF.

A few counts support this clone. This rearrangement joins TRBV5-1 to TRBJ1-1; D is ambiguous. The CDR3 totals 11 residues. Germline V gives CDR1 SGHRS, CDR2 YFSETQ. V was cut by 3 bases and J by 4 bases, with 4 bases left in between. The DNA of the CDR3 is TGCGCCAGCAGCTACGGCACTGAAGCTTTCTTT. Encoded protein: CASSYGTEAFF. Combining the CDR3 with reference TRBV5-1 and TRBJ1-1 gives the whole variable domain KAGVTQTPRYLIKTRGQQVTLSCSPISGHRSVSWYQQTPGQGLQFLFEYFSETQRNKGNFPGRFSGRQFSNSRSEMNVSTLELGDSALYLCASSYGTEAFFGQGTRLTVV.

J is TRBJ1-2 and V is TRBV28, with TRBD1 identical over 9 bases. The germline V gene encodes CDR1 MDHEN and CDR2 SYDVKM. The J segment lost 4 bases and the V segment lost 6 bases, leaving 6 bases of the junction unmatched. This CDR3 comprises 14 residues. The CDR3 loop is CASSRKQGAYGYTF. The CDR3 DNA reads as TGTGCCAGCAGCCGGAAACAGGGGGCCTATGGCTACACCTTC.

The V and J genes are TRBV12-3 or TRBV12-4 and TRBJ1-3; D is uncertain. V lost 1 base and J lost 6, with 7 bases in between. CDR3 size: 13 residues. The CDR3, as DNA: TGTGCCAGCAGTTTAGGGGGAGAAAACACCATATATTTT. The encoded protein is CASSLGGENTIYF.

This clone was observed once. The V gene is TRBV7-6, the J gene TRBJ2-7; TRBD1 matches at 11 bases. This CDR3 has 14 amino acids. CDR1 and CDR2 (germline): SGHVS, FNYEAQ. The J segment lost 4 bases and the V segment lost 5 bases, leaving 4 bases of the junction unmatched. This chain's CDR3 is CASSPGTGGYEQYF. The CDR3 nucleotides read TGTGCCAGCAGCCCCGGGACAGGGGGGTACGAGCAGTACTTC.

The chain employs TRBV19 and TRBJ2-7; D is possibly TRBD1 (5 bases). The CDR3 extends over 15 amino acids. Germline CDR1 reads LNHDA; CDR2 reads SQIVND (reference sequence). V was pared by 5 bases and J by 3 bases, with 17 bases between. As DNA, the CDR3 is TGTGCCAGTAGTTCGGTCTCCGACAGAGGCTACGAGCAGTACTTC. This codes for CASSSVSDRGYEQYF.

This chain connects TRBV5-1 to TRBJ1-1; the D is unclear. This CDR3 comprises 12 residues. Trimming stripped 3 bases from V and 3 bases from J, with 6 bases between. CDR1 and CDR2 (germline): SGHRS, YFSETQ. The CDR3 DNA is TGCGCCAGCAGCTATGCAGACACTGAAGCTTTCTTT. This sequence encodes CASSYADTEAFF. The entire variable domain, with the rest obtained from reference TRBV5-1 and TRBJ1-1, is as follows: KAGVTQTPRYLIKTRGQQVTLSCSPISGHRSVSWYQQTPGQGLQFLFEYFSETQRNKGNFPGRFSGRQFSNSRSEMNVSTLELGDSALYLCASSYADTEAFFGQGTRLTVV.

For the CDR3, the DNA is TGTGCCAGCTCACCTCTGACGCCGGGACAGGGCTCCTACGAGCAGTACTTC. Protein sequence: CASSPLTPGQGSYEQYF. The V call is TRBV18, the J call TRBJ2-7; 9 nucleotides agree with TRBD1. Germline values: CDR1 KGHSH, CDR2 LQKENI. The CDR3 is made up of 17 amino acids. The ends lost 3 bases at V and 0 bases at J; junction bases unmatched: 9.

DNA of the CDR3: TGTGCCAGCTCCCCGGGGGGGCTTACTAACTATGGCTACACCTTC. Protein sequence: CASSPGGLTNYGYTF. The chain is built from TRBV18 and TRBJ1-2, with D perhaps TRBD1 (6 bases). Trimming cost V 6 bases and J 0 bases, with 14 bases left between them. The germline V gene encodes CDR1 KGHSH and CDR2 LQKENI. This CDR3 contains 15 residues. Full variable domain (outside the CDR3, taken from reference TRBV18 and TRBJ1-2): NAGVMQNPRHLVRRRGQEARLRCSPMKGHSHVYWYRQLPEEGLKFMVYLQKENIIDESGMPKERFSAEFPKEGPSILRIQQVVRGDSAAYFCASSPGGLTNYGYTFGSGTRLTVV.

On this clone itself: The sample carries other DNA sequences with the same CDR3. The chain recombines TRBV7-2 with TRBJ2-3; D possibly corresponds to TRBD2 (6 bases). This CDR3 has 16 amino acids. V was pared by 0 bases and J by 1 base, with 11 bases between. The germline gives CDR1 SGHTA, CDR2 FQGNSA. CDR3 bases: TGTGCCAGCAGCTTAGCCGGAGGGGCTGGCACAGATACGCAGTATTTT. It is translated as CASSLAGGAGTDTQYF.

The gene calls are TRBV5-1 and TRBJ2-2; D remains ambiguous. The V gene lost 5 bases and the J gene lost 0 bases, with 8 bases spanning the gap. This CDR3 region has 14 residues. Looked up from germline, CDR1 is SGHRS and CDR2 is YFSETQ. In DNA, the CDR3 is TGCGCCAGCAGTCAACAGTCGAACACCGGGGAGCTGTTTTTT. It yields the protein CASSQQSNTGELFF.

In its sample, this clone was seen once. This chain joins TRBV10-3 and TRBJ2-3; the match to TRBD2 covers 7 bases. The ends lost 8 bases at V and 1 base at J; junction bases unmatched: 3. From germline, CDR1 is ENHRY and CDR2 SYGVKD. CDR3 length equals 13 residues. CDR3 coding DNA: TGTGCCATCGGAAGCGGGGGCACAGATACGCAGTATTTT. Protein product: CAIGSGGTDTQYF.

This chain links TRBV11-3 with TRBJ2-5; 7 bases agree with TRBD1. The J segment lost 3 bases and the V segment lost 3 bases, leaving 7 bases of the junction unmatched. The CDR3 contains 15 residues. The V gene's germline CDR1 is SGHNT and CDR2 YENEEA. As DNA, the CDR3 is TGTGCCAGCAGCTTCCGGGACAGTAAGGAAGAGACCCAGTACTTC. It is translated as CASSFRDSKEETQYF.

This rearrangement joins TRBV7-2 to TRBJ2-3; unclear D gene. This CDR3 comprises 16 residues. V was shortened by 1 base and J by 0 bases, with 11 bases between the two germline ends. CDR1 is SGHTA and CDR2 is FQGNSA in the germline V gene. As DNA, the CDR3 is TGTGCCAGCAGCTTAGGGCTGGCCCCTAGCACAGATACGCAGTATTTT. Amino acid sequence: CASSLGLAPSTDTQYF.